What follows are 16 T cell receptor beta chains derived from one specimen sequenced in a study of blood T cell repertoires in COVID-19. The method was immunoSEQ multiplex PCR; TCRdb's version includes in-frame clones alone and lacks a portion of them. In the table there are around 400,000 clones, around 87% of which are singletons. The sequencing input was peripheral blood. The receptor source for this set is a woman in her sixties with COVID-19, enrolled during active disease.

V and J are TRBV4-1 and TRBJ1-5; tentative D call: TRBD1 (6 bases). The CDR3 sequence is 15 residues long. Trimming removed 2 bases at V and 3 bases at J, with 11 bases between. Germline V gene lookup returns CDR1 MGHRA and CDR2 YSYEKL. CDR3: CASSQQTGFNQPQHF. As DNA, the CDR3 is TGCGCCAGCAGCCAACAAACAGGGTTCAATCAGCCCCAGCATTTT.

The chain uses TRBV3-1 (or the pseudogene TRBV3-2) and TRBJ1-2; D might be TRBD1 (6 bases). CDR3 length: 16 amino acids. Trimming stripped 3 bases from V and 7 bases from J, with 21 bases between. The germline V gene has CDR1 LGHDT and CDR2 YNNKEL (reference sequence). The CDR3 sequence: CASSQNRVRPLGGYTF. CDR3 in DNA: TGTGCCAGCAGCCAGAACAGGGTGCGCCCCTTGGGTGGCTACACCTTC.

The V and J genes are TRBV5-4 and TRBJ2-7, with D tentatively TRBD2 (6 bases). Germline V lookup: CDR1 SGHNT, CDR2 YYREEE (reference sequence). CDR3 length: 17 amino acids. Trimming shortened V by 3 bases and J by 0 bases, and 19 bases separated the two germline ends. The CDR3 protein is CASSSGDRRGSSYEQYF. The CDR3, as DNA: TGTGCCAGCAGCTCCGGGGACCGACGGGGGAGCTCCTACGAGCAGTACTTC.

The chain employs TRBV18 and TRBJ2-3; 7 bases line up with TRBD2. From germline, CDR1 is KGHSH and CDR2 LQKENI. The CDR3 is 17 residues long. The V gene end was trimmed by 6 bases and the J gene end by 2 bases; junction bases not matched to a gene: 14. CDR3 bases: TGTGCCAGCTCTCCCCTCCGTGCGGGGGATGCCACAGATACGCAGTATTTT. This encodes CASSPLRAGDATDTQYF.

The V call is TRBV7-8, the J call TRBJ2-7, with TRBD2 matching over 11 bases. V lost 3 bases and J lost 5; bases outside the gene matches: 3. Germline V gene sequence: CDR1 SGHVS, CDR2 FQNEAQ. CDR3 length equals 14 residues. As DNA, the CDR3 is TGTGCCAGCAGCTTGGGACTAGCGGCCGACGAGCAGTACTTC. As protein: CASSLGLAADEQYF.

This chain joins TRBV7-2 and TRBJ2-3; possible D gene TRBD1, 6 bases. This CDR3 contains 13 residues. V was cut by 5 bases and J by 5 bases, with 11 bases left in between. The germline gives CDR1 SGHTA, CDR2 FQGNSA. For the CDR3, the DNA is TGTGCCAGCAGCACCAGGGGCGTAGATACGCAGTATTTT. This translates into CASSTRGVDTQYF.

This chain uses TRBV7-3 with TRBJ1-2, with a weak D call TRBD1 (6 bases). This CDR3 is built from 12 residues. Germline assignment: CDR1 SGHTA and CDR2 FQGTGA. V was shortened by 5 bases and J by 10 bases, with 14 bases between the two germline ends. CDR3 amino acids: CASSLNRENYTF. CDR3 DNA sequence: TGTGCCAGCAGCCTGAACAGGGAGAACTACACCTTC. The complete variable domain, with remaining parts taken from reference TRBV7-3 and TRBJ1-2, reads GAGVSQTPSNKVTEKGKYVELRCDPISGHTALYWYRQSLGQGPEFLIYFQGTGAADDSGLPNDRFFAVRPEGSVSTLKIQRTERGDSAVYLCASSLNRENYTFGSGTRLTVV.

The chain is built from TRBV5-6 and TRBJ1-1; TRBD1 is a possible D gene (6 bases). This CDR3 spans 16 amino acids. V shed 0 bases and J shed 1 base, with 13 bases lying between them. CDR1 is SGHDT and CDR2 is YYEEEE in the germline V gene. The CDR3 DNA sequence: TGTGCCAGCAGCTTGGGCAGGGGTTGGGGGAACACTGAAGCTTTCTTT. Its translation is CASSLGRGWGNTEAFF.

Remarks on this clone: At the DNA level, this CDR3 is encoded by other sequences in the same sample as well. The CDR3 protein is CASSLGTGSSYNEQFF. CDR3 sequence (DNA): TGCGCCAGCAGCTTGGGCACAGGGTCATCCTACAATGAGCAGTTCTTC. The chain recombines TRBV5-1 with TRBJ2-1, with a possible D match to TRBD1 (6 bases). The CDR3 totals 16 residues. The V end was cut by 0 bases, the J end by 1 base, with 11 bases between. The germline CDR1 and CDR2 sequences are SGHRS and YFSETQ. Based on the CDR3 plus reference TRBV5-1 and TRBJ2-1, the full variable domain is KAGVTQTPRYLIKTRGQQVTLSCSPISGHRSVSWYQQTPGQGLQFLFEYFSETQRNKGNFPGRFSGRQFSNSRSEMNVSTLELGDSALYLCASSLGTGSSYNEQFFGPGTRLTVL.

This clone appeared once. This chain connects TRBV9 to TRBJ2-1; the D gene is possibly TRBD1 (5 bases). The CDR3 sequence is 16 residues long. Trimming took off 0 bases at V and 7 bases at J, with 17 bases between the two ends. Germline CDR1 and CDR2: SGDLS and YYNGEE. The chain's CDR3 is CASSVAGSALLNEQFF. The CDR3 coding sequence is TGTGCCAGCAGCGTAGCAGGGTCCGCGTTGTTGAATGAGCAGTTCTTC.

The chain combines TRBV9 with TRBJ2-3; possible D gene TRBD1, 5 bases. This CDR3 region has 15 residues. Deletions cut 3 bases from V and 2 bases from J, with 13 bases between. Germline V gives CDR1 SGDLS, CDR2 YYNGEE. The CDR3 loop is CASSATPGITDTQYF. For the CDR3, the DNA is TGTGCCAGCAGCGCCACCCCAGGGATCACAGATACGCAGTATTTT.

The rearrangement joins TRBV10-2 to TRBJ2-7, with D unclear. The CDR3 spans 12 residues. Germline CDR1 reads WSHSY; CDR2 reads SAAADI. Trimming left V 0 bases short and J 3 bases short, with 3 bases between. The CDR3 DNA reads TGCGCCAGCAGTGAGTCCTTCTACGAGCAGTACTTC. Encoded protein: CASSESFYEQYF.

This clone was detected a few times. The chain recombines TRBV6-2 or TRBV6-3 with TRBJ1-1; D call uncertain. This CDR3 comprises 14 residues. Trimming pared 0 bases from V and 11 bases from J, leaving 16 bases between. In germline, CDR1 is MNHEY, CDR2 SVGEGT. CDR3 nucleotide sequence: TGTGCCAGCAGTTACTCGTCCCAAGAGAAGAAGGCTTTCTTT. Amino acid sequence: CASSYSSQEKKAFF.

The J gene is TRBJ2-5, the V gene TRBV9; 8 bases match TRBD1. The CDR3 is made up of 15 amino acids. With V trimmed by 3 bases and J by 5 bases, 9 bases remained unmatched. CDR1 is SGDLS, CDR2 YYNGEE, per germline. The DNA of the CDR3 is TGTGCCAGCAGCGCGTCAGGGGGCATATGGGAGACCCAGTACTTC. This sequence encodes CASSASGGIWETQYF.

The chain carries TRBV28 and TRBJ2-2; 9 bases align to TRBD2. V gave up 6 bases and J gave up 5 bases; unmatched junction bases: 7. The CDR3 spans 15 residues. CDR1 and CDR2 from the germline V gene are MDHEN and SYDVKM. The CDR3 loop is CASSLTSGMTGELFF. The DNA of the CDR3 is TGTGCCAGCAGCTTGACTAGCGGAATGACCGGGGAGCTGTTTTTT.

On this clone itself: This specimen includes other DNA sequences encoding the same CDR3. The rearrangement links TRBV18 to TRBJ1-1; 11 nucleotides line up with TRBD1. Per the germline V gene, CDR1 is KGHSH and CDR2 is LQKENI. This CDR3 is built from 14 residues. Losses at the gene ends were 6 bases for V and 4 bases for J; bases not matched to a gene: 4. CDR3 residues: CASSPGTGGTEAFF. For the CDR3, the DNA is TGTGCCAGCTCTCCCGGGACAGGGGGCACTGAAGCTTTCTTT.